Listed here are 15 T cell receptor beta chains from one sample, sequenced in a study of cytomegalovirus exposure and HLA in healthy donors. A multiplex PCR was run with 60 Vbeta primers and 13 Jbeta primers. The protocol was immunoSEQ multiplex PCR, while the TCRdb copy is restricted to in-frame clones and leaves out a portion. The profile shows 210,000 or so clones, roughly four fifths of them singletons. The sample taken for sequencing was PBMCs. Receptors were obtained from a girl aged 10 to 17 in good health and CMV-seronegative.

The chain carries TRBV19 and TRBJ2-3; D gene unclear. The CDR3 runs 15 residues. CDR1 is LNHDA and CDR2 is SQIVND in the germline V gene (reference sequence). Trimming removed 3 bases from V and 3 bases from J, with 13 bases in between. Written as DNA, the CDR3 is TGTGCCAGTAGTATCGCCCCGACCGGGACAGATACGCAGTATTTT. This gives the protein CASSIAPTGTDTQYF. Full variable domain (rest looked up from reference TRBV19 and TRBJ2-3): DGGITQSPKYLFRKEGQNVTLSCEQNLNHDAMYWYRQDPGQGLRLIYYSQIVNDFQKGDIAEGYSVSREKKESFPLTVTSAQKNPTAFYLCASSIAPTGTDTQYFGPGTRLTVL.

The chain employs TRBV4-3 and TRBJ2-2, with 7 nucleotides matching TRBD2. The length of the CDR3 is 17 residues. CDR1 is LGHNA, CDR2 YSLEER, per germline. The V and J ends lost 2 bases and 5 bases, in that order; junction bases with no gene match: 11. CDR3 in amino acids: CASSQLGGEGWTGELFF. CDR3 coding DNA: TGCGCCAGCAGCCAACTTGGGGGGGAGGGTTGGACCGGGGAGCTGTTTTTT.

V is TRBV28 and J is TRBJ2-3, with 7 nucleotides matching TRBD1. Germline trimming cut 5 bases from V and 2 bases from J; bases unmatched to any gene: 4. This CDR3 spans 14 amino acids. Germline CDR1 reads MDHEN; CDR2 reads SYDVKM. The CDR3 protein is CASSGTEPTDTQYF. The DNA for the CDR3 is TGTGCCAGCAGTGGGACAGAGCCCACAGATACGCAGTATTTT. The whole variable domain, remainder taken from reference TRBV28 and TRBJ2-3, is DVKVTQSSRYLVKRTGEKVFLECVQDMDHENMFWYRQDPGLGLRLIYFSYDVKMKEKGDIPEGYSVSREKKERFSLILESASTNQTSMYLCASSGTEPTDTQYFGPGTRLTVL.

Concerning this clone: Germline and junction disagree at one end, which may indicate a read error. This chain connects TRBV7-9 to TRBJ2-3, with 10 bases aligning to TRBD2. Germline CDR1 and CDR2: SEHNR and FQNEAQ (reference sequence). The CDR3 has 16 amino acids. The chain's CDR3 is CSSSFSSGGRPSAQYF. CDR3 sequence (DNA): TGTTCCAGCAGCTTCTCTAGCGGGGGCCGCCCGTCTGCGCAGTATTTT.

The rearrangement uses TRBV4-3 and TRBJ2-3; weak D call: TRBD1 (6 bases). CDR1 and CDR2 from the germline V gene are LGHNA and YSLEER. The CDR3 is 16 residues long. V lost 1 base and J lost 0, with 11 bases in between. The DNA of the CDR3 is TGCGCCAGCAGCCAAGCCGGGACAAAAAGCACAGATACGCAGTATTTT. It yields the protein CASSQAGTKSTDTQYF.

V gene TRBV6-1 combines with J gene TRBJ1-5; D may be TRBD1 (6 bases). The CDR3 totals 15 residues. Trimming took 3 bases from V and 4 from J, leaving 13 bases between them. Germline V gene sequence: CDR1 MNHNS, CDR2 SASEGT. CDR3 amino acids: CASSDWGQANQPQHF. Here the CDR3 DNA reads TGTGCCAGCAGTGATTGGGGACAAGCTAATCAGCCCCAGCATTTT.

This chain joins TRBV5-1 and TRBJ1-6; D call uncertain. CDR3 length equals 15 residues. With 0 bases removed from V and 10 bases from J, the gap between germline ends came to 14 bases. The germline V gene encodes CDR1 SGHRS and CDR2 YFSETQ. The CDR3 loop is CASSLEPGENSPLHF. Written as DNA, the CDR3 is TGCGCCAGCAGCTTGGAACCGGGAGAGAACTCACCCCTCCACTTT.

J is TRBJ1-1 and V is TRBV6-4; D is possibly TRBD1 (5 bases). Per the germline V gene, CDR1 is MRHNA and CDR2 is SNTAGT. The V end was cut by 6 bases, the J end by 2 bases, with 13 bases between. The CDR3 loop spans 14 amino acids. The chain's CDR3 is CASRPTDRNTEAFF. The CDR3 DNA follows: TGTGCCAGCAGGCCGACAGACCGTAACACTGAAGCTTTCTTT.

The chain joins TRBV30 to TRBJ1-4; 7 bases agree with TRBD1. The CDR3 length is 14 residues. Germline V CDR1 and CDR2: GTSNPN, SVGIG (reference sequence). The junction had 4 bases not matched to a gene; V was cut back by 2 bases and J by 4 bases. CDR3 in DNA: TGTGCCTGGAGTCGGGACAGACTTAATGAAAAACTGTTTTTT. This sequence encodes CAWSRDRLNEKLFF.

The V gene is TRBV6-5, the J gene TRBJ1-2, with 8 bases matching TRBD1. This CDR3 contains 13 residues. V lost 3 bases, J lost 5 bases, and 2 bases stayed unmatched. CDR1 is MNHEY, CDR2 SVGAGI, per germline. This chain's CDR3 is CASSYTGGYGYTF. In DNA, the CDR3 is TGTGCCAGCAGTTATACAGGGGGATATGGCTACACCTTC.

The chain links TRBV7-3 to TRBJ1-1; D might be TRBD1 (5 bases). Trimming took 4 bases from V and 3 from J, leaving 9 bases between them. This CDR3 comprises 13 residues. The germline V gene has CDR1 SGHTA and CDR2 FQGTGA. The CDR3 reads CASSWGGDTEAFF. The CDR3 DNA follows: TGTGCCAGCAGCTGGGGCGGGGACACTGAAGCTTTCTTT.

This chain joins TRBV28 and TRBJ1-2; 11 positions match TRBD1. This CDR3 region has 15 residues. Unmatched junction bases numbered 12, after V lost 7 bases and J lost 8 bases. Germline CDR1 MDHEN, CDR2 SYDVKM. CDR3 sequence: CASIGQGAGPYGYTF. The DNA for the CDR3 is TGTGCCAGCATCGGACAGGGGGCGGGGCCCTACGGCTACACCTTC.

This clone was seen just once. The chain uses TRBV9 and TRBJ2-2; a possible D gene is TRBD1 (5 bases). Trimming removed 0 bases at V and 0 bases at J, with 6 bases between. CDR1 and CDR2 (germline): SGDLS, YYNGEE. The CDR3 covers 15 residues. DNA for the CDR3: TGTGCCAGCAGCGTAGAGGGGACGAACACCGGGGAGCTGTTTTTT. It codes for CASSVEGTNTGELFF.

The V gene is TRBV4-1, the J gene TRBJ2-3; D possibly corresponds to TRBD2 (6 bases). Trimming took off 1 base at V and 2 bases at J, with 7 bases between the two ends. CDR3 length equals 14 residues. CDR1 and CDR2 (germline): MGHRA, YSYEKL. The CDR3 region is CASSQGDSTDTQYF. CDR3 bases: TGCGCCAGCAGCCAAGGGGACTCCACAGATACGCAGTATTTT.

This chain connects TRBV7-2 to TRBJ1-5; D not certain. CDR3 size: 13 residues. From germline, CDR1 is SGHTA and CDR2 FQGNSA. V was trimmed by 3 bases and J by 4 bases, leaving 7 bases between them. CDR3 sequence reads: CASSFLENQPQHF. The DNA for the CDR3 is TGTGCCAGCAGCTTTCTGGAGAATCAGCCCCAGCATTTT.